These 3 T cell receptor beta chains originate from one sample sequenced in a study of blood T cell repertoires in COVID-19. Some clones are missing from TCRdb's copy, which holds only in-frame ones; the method was immunoSEQ multiplex PCR. In the table there are 70,000 to 95,000 clones, 80% to 90% of which are singletons. Sequenced input: peripheral blood. These receptors originate from a man aged 45-65 years with active COVID-19.

The chain links TRBV11-2 to TRBJ2-3, with D perhaps TRBD2 (5 bases). The ends were cut back, 2 bases at V and 6 bases at J, with 9 bases in the middle. The CDR3 totals 13 residues. Germline V lookup: CDR1 SGHAT, CDR2 FQNNGV. The chain's CDR3 is CASSLTGSDTQYF. The DNA of the CDR3 is TGTGCCAGCAGCTTAACGGGGTCTGATACGCAGTATTTT.

The V gene is TRBV7-8, the J gene TRBJ2-7; TRBD2 might be the D (6 bases). Germline V CDR1 and CDR2: SGHVS, FQNEAQ. The CDR3 is 14 residues long. The ends were cut back, 1 base at V and 5 bases at J, with 12 bases in the middle. The CDR3, as DNA: TGTGCCAGCAGCTTAGGGCCTAGCGTCCACGAGCAGTACTTC. It is translated as CASSLGPSVHEQYF.

The J gene is TRBJ1-2, the V gene TRBV5-4; no firm D call. The CDR3 loop spans 16 amino acids. The V gene's germline CDR1 is SGHNT and CDR2 YYREEE (reference sequence). Trimming cost V 0 bases and J 2 bases, with 14 bases left between them. The CDR3 region is CASSLGGARSNYGYTF. Here the CDR3 DNA reads TGTGCCAGCAGCTTGGGGGGAGCGCGCTCAAACTATGGCTACACCTTC.